The 3 T cell receptor beta chains below come from one sample, sequenced in a study of multiple sclerosis patients with progressive multifocal leukoencephalopathy (dated by TCRdb to about 2019). Interpreted using the paper, the time point label stands for: approximately 12 months of natalizumab therapy. Reading the label with the study, this specimen's treatment or condition is: on natalizumab therapy at sampling. Libraries were prepared through the immunoSEQ multiplex PCR assay. TCRdb mirrors the immuneACCESS table, restricted to in-frame sequences. Some clones are absent from its copies; in checked studies, under half trace to an unresolved V gene, and the reason for the others is unknown. The sample table shows some 28,000 clones, and around 89% are seen once. The top ten clonotypes cover approximately 1.3% of the sample. The specimen comprised PBMCs, sampled from a patient treated with natalizumab. The receptor source for this set is a human donor with multiple sclerosis.

The CDR3 DNA sequence: TGTGCCAGCAGTGAAGCGCTATTCGGGGGTGGAAGAACTGAAGCTTTCTTT. Protein product: CASSEALFGGGRTEAFF. The chain couples TRBV6-1 to TRBJ1-1; possibly TRBD1 for D (5 bases). The CDR3 sequence is 17 residues long. Germline V gene data show CDR1 as MNHNS and CDR2 as SASEGT. The V and J ends lost 0 bases and 5 bases respectively, with 19 bases between them.

J is TRBJ1-6 and V is TRBV5-1, with D uncertain. The germline gives CDR1 SGHRS, CDR2 YFSETQ. This CDR3 has 14 residues. V lost 1 base and J 10 bases, leaving 12 bases between the germline ends. The CDR3 region has the DNA TGCGCCAGCAGCTTGAGGACGGCTGACTCACCCCTCCACTTT. It codes for CASSLRTADSPLHF.

The chain uses TRBV7-6 and TRBJ2-3, with 13 bases aligning to TRBD2. Losses at the gene ends were 5 bases for V and 1 base for J; bases not matched to a gene: 6. This CDR3 spans 17 amino acids. CDR1 and CDR2 (germline): SGHVS, FNYEAQ. The CDR3 here is CASSPLGTSGGTDTQYF. In nucleotides, the CDR3 is TGTGCCAGCAGCCCCCTCGGGACTAGCGGGGGCACAGATACGCAGTATTTT.